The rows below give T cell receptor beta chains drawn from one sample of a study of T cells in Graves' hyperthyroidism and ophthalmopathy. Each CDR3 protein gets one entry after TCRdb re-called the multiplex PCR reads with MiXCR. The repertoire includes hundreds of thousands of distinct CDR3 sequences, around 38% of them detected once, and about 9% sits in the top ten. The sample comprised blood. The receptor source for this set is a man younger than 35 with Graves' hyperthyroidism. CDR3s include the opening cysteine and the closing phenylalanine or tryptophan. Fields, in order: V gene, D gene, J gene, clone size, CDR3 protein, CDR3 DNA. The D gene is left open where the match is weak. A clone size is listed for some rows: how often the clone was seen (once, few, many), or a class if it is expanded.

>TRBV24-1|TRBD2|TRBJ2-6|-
CATSDPDRGVHEAF
TGTGCCACCAGTGACCCGGACCGGGGGGTGCATGAAGCTTTC
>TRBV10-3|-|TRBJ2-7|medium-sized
CAISDPKDGYEQYF
TGTGCCATCAGTGATCCAAAGGACGGTTACGAGCAGTACTTC
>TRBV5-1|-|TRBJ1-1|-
CASSVAVGVNTEAFF
TGCGCCAGCAGCGTGGCGGTCGGGGTGAACACTGAAGCTTTCTTT
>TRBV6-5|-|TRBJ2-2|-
CASSYLGQTGELFF
TGTGCCAGCAGTTACCTAGGGCAGACCGGGGAGCTGTTTTTT
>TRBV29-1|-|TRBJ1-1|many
CSVLGVQGPEAFF
TGCAGCGTCCTGGGGGTCCAGGGACCTGAAGCTTTCTTT
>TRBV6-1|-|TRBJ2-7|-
CASSEWQGQSEQYF
TGTGCCAGCAGTGAATGGCAGGGTCAGTCCGAGCAGTACTTC
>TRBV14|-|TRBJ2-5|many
CASSQGEQMETQYF
TGTGCCAGCAGCCAAGGGGAGCAGATGGAGACCCAGTACTTC
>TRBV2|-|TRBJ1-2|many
CASSEARESNYGYTF
TGTGCCAGCAGTGAAGCAAGGGAATCCAACTATGGCTACACCTTC
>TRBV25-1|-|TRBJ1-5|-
CASRQAPGRVSQPQHF
TGTGCCAGCAGGCAAGCCCCCGGAAGGGTCAGCCAGCCCCAGCATTTT
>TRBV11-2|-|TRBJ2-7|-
CASSSIGRGLYEQYF
TGTGCCAGCAGCTCAATCGGACGAGGGCTCTACGAGCAGTACTTC
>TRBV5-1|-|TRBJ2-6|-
CASSLVAYSGANVLTF
TGCGCCAGCAGCTTGGTCGCGTACTCTGGGGCCAACGTCCTGACTTTC
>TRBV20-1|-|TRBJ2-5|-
CSARGRQETQYF
TGCAGTGCTAGAGGCAGACAAGAGACCCAGTACTTC
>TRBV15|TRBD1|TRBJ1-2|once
CATGRNRGANYGYTF
TGTGCCACCGGGAGAAACAGGGGGGCGAACTATGGCTACACCTTC
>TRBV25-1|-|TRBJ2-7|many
CASSPRDLRSYEQYF
TGTGCCAGCAGTCCCCGGGACCTACGCTCCTACGAGCAGTACTTC
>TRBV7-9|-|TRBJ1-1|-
CASSFGPKATEAFF
TGTGCCAGCAGCTTCGGACCCAAGGCCACTGAAGCTTTCTTT
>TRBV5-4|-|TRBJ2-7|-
CASSQHTGNYEQYF
TGCGCCAGCAGCCAACACACAGGGAACTACGAGCAGTACTTC
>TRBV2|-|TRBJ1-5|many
CASSADSYSNQPQHF
TGTGCCAGCAGTGCAGACAGCTATAGCAATCAGCCCCAGCATTTT
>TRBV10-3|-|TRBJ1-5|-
CATGNGGNQPQHF
TGTGCCACCGGGAACGGAGGCAATCAGCCCCAGCATTTT
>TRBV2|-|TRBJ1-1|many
CASSQTDMNTEAFF
TGTGCCAGCAGCCAGACTGACATGAACACTGAAGCTTTCTTT
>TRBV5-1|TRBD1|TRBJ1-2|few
CASSSQGGTNYGYTF
TGCGCCAGCAGCTCACAGGGGGGAACTAACTATGGCTACACCTTC
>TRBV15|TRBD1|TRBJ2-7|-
CATSRDRDRHSYEQYF
TGTGCCACCAGCAGAGATAGGGACAGGCACTCCTACGAGCAGTACTTC
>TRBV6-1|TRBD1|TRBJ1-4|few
CASSGGTAETNEKLFF
TGTGCCAGCAGTGGCGGGACAGCTGAAACTAATGAAAAACTGTTTTTT
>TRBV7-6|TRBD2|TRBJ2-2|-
CASSLETAGGPGELFF
TGTGCCAGCAGCTTAGAAACGGCGGGAGGGCCCGGGGAGCTGTTTTTT
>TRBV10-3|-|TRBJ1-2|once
CASAQEGDCGYTF
TGTGCCAGCGCACAGGAGGGGGATTGTGGCTACACCTTC
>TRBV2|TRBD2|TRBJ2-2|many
CASSGDGGGTGELFF
TGTGCCAGCAGTGGGGATGGCGGGGGCACCGGGGAGCTGTTTTTT
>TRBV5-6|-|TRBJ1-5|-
CASSPRGRQPQHF
TGTGCCAGCTCCCCTCGGGGCCGGCAGCCCCAGCATTTT
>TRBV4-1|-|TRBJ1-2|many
CASSQAPGGSGYTF
TGCGCCAGCAGCCAAGCGCCAGGCGGGAGTGGCTACACCTTC
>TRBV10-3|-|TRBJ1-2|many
CAISEGANDGYTF
TGTGCCATCAGTGAGGGGGCGAATGATGGCTACACCTTC
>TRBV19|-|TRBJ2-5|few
CASSPLEGETQYF
TGTGCCAGTAGCCCCCTGGAGGGAGAGACCCAGTACTTC
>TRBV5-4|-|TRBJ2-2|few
CASTTSSDTGELFF
TGTGCCAGCACCACCTCTAGCGACACCGGGGAGCTGTTTTTT
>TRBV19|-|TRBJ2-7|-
CASSEFTDYEQYF
TGTGCCAGCTCTGAGTTCACGGACTACGAGCAGTACTTC
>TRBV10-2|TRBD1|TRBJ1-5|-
CASSESNTGGQPQHF
TGCGCCAGCAGTGAGTCGAATACAGGGGGTCAGCCCCAGCATTTT
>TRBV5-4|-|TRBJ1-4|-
CASSSHRATNEKLFF
TGTGCCAGCAGCAGCCACAGGGCCACTAATGAAAAACTGTTTTTT
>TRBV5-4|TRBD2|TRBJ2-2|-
CASSLGTSGRYTGELFF
TGTGCCAGCAGCTTGGGGACTAGCGGGAGGTACACCGGGGAGCTGTTTTTT
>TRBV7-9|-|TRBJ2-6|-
CASRAAGYIEANVLTF
TGTGCCAGCAGGGCGGCAGGATATATTGAGGCCAACGTCCTGACTTTC
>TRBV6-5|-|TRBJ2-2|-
CASSHLDRDSGELFF
TGTGCCAGCAGCCATCTTGACAGGGACTCCGGGGAGCTGTTTTTT
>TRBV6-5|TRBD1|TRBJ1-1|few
CASSYSPGGNTEAFF
TGTGCCAGCAGTTACTCGCCAGGGGGGAACACTGAAGCTTTCTTT
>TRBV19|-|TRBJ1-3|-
CASSLSSRSPGNTIYF
TGTGCCAGTAGCCTTAGCTCTAGGAGCCCAGGAAACACCATATATTTT
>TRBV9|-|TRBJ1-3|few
CASSHRSGSGNTIYF
TGTGCCAGCAGCCATCGAAGCGGCTCTGGAAACACCATATATTTT
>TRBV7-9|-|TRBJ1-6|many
CASSSAGISPLHF
TGTGCCAGCAGCTCCGCAGGGATCTCACCCCTCCACTTT
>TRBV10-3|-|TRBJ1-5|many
CAISEQGNQPQHF
TGTGCCATCAGTGAGCAGGGAAATCAGCCCCAGCATTTT
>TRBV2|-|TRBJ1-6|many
CASSSSGGDSPLHF
TGTGCCAGCTCCAGTTCGGGGGGGGACTCACCCCTCCACTTT
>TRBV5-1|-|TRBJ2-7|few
CASSLDGTESYEQYF
TGCGCCAGCAGCTTGGATGGGACGGAGAGCTACGAGCAGTACTTC
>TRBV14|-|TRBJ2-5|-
CASSSSDAWQETQYF
TGTGCCAGCAGTTCATCTGATGCGTGGCAAGAGACCCAGTACTTC
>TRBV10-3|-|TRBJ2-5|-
CASSYSGTVQETQYF
TGTGCCAGCAGTTACAGCGGGACAGTCCAAGAGACCCAGTACTTC
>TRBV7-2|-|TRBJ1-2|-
CASSLDPGRVYGYTF
TGTGCCAGCAGCTTAGATCCAGGCAGGGTTTATGGCTACACCTTC
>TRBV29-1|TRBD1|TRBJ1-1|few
CSGLTGGDEAFF
TGCAGCGGACTGACAGGGGGCGATGAAGCTTTCTTT
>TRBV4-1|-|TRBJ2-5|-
CASSQDQLGQGETQYF
TGCGCCAGCAGCCAAGATCAATTGGGGCAGGGAGAGACCCAGTACTTC
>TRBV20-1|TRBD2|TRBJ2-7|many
CSASGGTTMWAYEQYF
TGCAGTGCTAGTGGGGGGACTACAATGTGGGCCTACGAGCAGTACTTC
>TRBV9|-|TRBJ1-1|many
CASSGSSTEAFF
TGTGCCAGCAGCGGATCCTCGACTGAAGCTTTCTTT
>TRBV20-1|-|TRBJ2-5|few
CSAIRQMSETQYF
TGCAGTGCTATAAGGCAGATGAGTGAGACCCAGTACTTC
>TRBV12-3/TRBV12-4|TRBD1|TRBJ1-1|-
CASREGTGVAEAFF
TGTGCCAGCAGGGAGGGGACAGGGGTCGCTGAAGCTTTCTTT
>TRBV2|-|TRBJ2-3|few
CASSDRGRGDTQYF
TGTGCCAGCAGTGACAGGGGCCGCGGAGATACGCAGTATTTT
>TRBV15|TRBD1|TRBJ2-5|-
CATSRPGQGPEETQYF
TGTGCCACCAGCAGGCCGGGACAGGGGCCCGAAGAGACCCAGTACTTC
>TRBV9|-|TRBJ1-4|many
CASSGSGGQVNEKLFF
TGTGCCAGCAGCGGTAGTGGGGGACAAGTTAATGAAAAACTGTTTTTT